The next 30 T cell receptor beta chains were all read from a single sample in a study of T cell repertoires in cytomegalovirus infection. TCRdb analysed the reads with MiXCR anew, one entry per CDR3 protein. The data contain roughly 760,000 distinct CDR3 sequences, 35% of them singletons. Sequenced: PBMCs. All receptors derive from a human donor in good health (CMV status not recorded). Some clones in this sample may be carry-over from other donors' samples.

A note on this clonotype: The junction departs from the called germline gene at one end, perhaps through a read error. The rearrangement joins TRBV20-1 to TRBJ2-1; D is unclear. Per the germline V gene, CDR1 is DFQATT and CDR2 is SNEGSKA (reference sequence). This CDR3 has 11 amino acids. The CDR3: CSARAEFFMLF. In DNA, the CDR3 is TGCAGTGCTAGAGCCGAGTTTTTTATGCTCTTC.

This clonotype has just a few counts. The chain uses TRBV7-9 and TRBJ2-1; 10 nucleotides align to TRBD2. The germline gives CDR1 SEHNR, CDR2 FQNEAQ (reference sequence). The length of the CDR3 is 19 residues. V dropped 0 bases and J dropped 0; count of bases not matched to a gene: 8. The CDR3 coding sequence is TGTGCCAGCAGCTTAGCGCTAGCGGGGGTTCCAAGCTCCTACAATGAGCAGTTCTTC. It yields the protein CASSLALAGVPSSYNEQFF.

Of note for this clonotype: An end of the junction differs from the germline gene, which may be a read error. V is TRBV19 and J is TRBJ1-5, with D perhaps TRBD1 (6 bases). From germline, CDR1 is LNHDA and CDR2 SQIVND (reference sequence). The CDR3 is 15 residues long. In nucleotides, the CDR3 is TGTACCAGTAGTATGATCGGACAGAGCAATCAGCCCCAGCATTTT. It translates to CTSSMIGQSNQPQHF.

This clonotype appeared a few times. This sequence joins TRBV2 and TRBJ2-1, with a tentative D call TRBD1 (6 bases). The CDR3 is 13 residues long. CDR1 is SNHLY, CDR2 FYNNEI, per germline. Trimming cost V 2 bases and J 9 bases, with 11 bases left between them. The CDR3 DNA reads TGTGCCAGCAGTGAACGCAGGGGTGTTGAGCAGTTCTTC. It codes for CASSERRGVEQFF.

This clonotype was observed a handful of times. This chain links TRBV7-9 with TRBJ1-2; a possible D gene is TRBD1 (5 bases). Trimming cost V 5 bases and J 4 bases, with 20 bases left between them. From germline, CDR1 is SEHNR and CDR2 FQNEAQ (reference sequence). This CDR3 has 16 amino acids. As DNA, the CDR3 is TGTGCCAGCAGCCGTCTCGGACGGGGGACCATCTATGGCTACACCTTC. Protein sequence: CASSRLGRGTIYGYTF.

This clonotype was detected many times. The V gene is TRBV7-2, the J gene TRBJ1-5; a weak D match, TRBD1 (6 bases). V lost 8 bases and J lost 1, with 12 bases in between. CDR3 length: 14 residues. CDR1 SGHTA and CDR2 FQGNSA come from the germline V gene. The CDR3 loop is CASQGGGSNQPQHF. CDR3 nucleotides: TGTGCCAGCCAAGGGGGGGGCAGCAATCAGCCCCAGCATTTT.

The chain uses TRBV5-4 and TRBJ2-6; 10 bases map to TRBD1. V shed 4 bases, J shed 6 bases, and the junction held 19 bases outside the gene matches. Germline CDR1 and CDR2: SGHNT and YYREEE (reference sequence). The CDR3 loop spans 20 amino acids. For the CDR3, the DNA is TGTGCCAGCAGCACAGACAGGGGGCTTGGAGCTTCGATCTTGGCCAACGTCCTGACTTTC. Translation gives CASSTDRGLGASILANVLTF.

This clonotype was detected a few times. The chain employs TRBV12-5 and TRBJ2-3, with 13 positions matching TRBD2. Per the germline V gene, CDR1 is LGHNT and CDR2 is FRNRAP. This CDR3 has 16 residues. The ends lost 5 bases at V and 3 bases at J; junction bases unmatched: 5. CDR3 nucleotides: TGTGCTAGTGGTCCCGGACTAGCGGGGGCAACAGATACGCAGTATTTT. Its translation: CASGPGLAGATDTQYF.

This sequence joins TRBV7-2 and TRBJ1-1; 7 positions agree with TRBD1. Germline V gene sequence: CDR1 SGHTA, CDR2 FQGNSA. V shed 4 bases and J 6 bases; nucleotides not matched to a gene: 8. The CDR3 sequence is 14 residues long. CDR3 nucleotides: TGTGCCAGCAGCTCAGGTCAGGGGGAGGCTGAAGCTTTCTTT. Its translation: CASSSGQGEAEAFF.

As to this clonotype: This could be a read error, since a much larger clone is one nucleotide away. This chain joins TRBV4-3 and TRBJ1-2; weak D call: TRBD1 (6 bases). This CDR3 is built from 12 residues. Germline V gene lookup returns CDR1 LGHNA and CDR2 YSLEER. The CDR3 is CASSSLFGGCTF. CDR3 sequence (DNA): TGCGCCAGCAGCTCCCTCTTTGGGGGCTGCACCTTC.

This sequence joins TRBV28 and TRBJ2-7; D perhaps matches TRBD1 (6 bases). Trimming removed 7 bases at V and 3 bases at J, with 13 bases between. Germline CDR1 and CDR2: MDHEN and SYDVKM. CDR3 length equals 13 residues. CDR3 nucleotide sequence: TGTGCCAGCACCCCAGGGGACGACTACGAGCAGTACTTC. Translated: CASTPGDDYEQYF.

This chain connects TRBV10-2 to TRBJ2-7, with TRBD1 matching 8 bases. Germline CDR1 and CDR2: WSHSY and SAAADI. With V trimmed by 7 bases and J by 2 bases, 7 bases remained unmatched. The CDR3 is made up of 14 amino acids. The CDR3, as DNA: TGCGCCAGCACCTGGACAGGGTTAACCTACGAGCAGTACTTC. It encodes CASTWTGLTYEQYF.

This clonotype was seen at least ten times. This sequence joins TRBV28 and TRBJ1-5, with unresolved D. Germline assignment: CDR1 MDHEN and CDR2 SYDVKM. Trimming left V 2 bases short and J 3 bases short, with 14 bases between. The CDR3 has 16 residues. In DNA form, the CDR3 reads TGTGCCAGCAGTTTAAGTCCCCGACGAAACAATCAGCCCCAGCATTTT. It yields the protein CASSLSPRRNNQPQHF. The variable domain in full, with the rest retrieved from reference TRBV28 and TRBJ1-5, is DVKVTQSSRYLVKRTGEKVFLECVQDMDHENMFWYRQDPGLGLRLIYFSYDVKMKEKGDIPEGYSVSREKKERFSLILESASTNQTSMYLCASSLSPRRNNQPQHFGDGTRLSIL.

As regards this clonotype: A junction end diverges from the germline sequence, so it may reflect a read error. The chain uses TRBV20-1 and TRBJ2-2, with TRBD1 matching over 9 bases. The CDR3 runs to 14 residues. Germline assignment: CDR1 DFQATT and CDR2 SNEGSKA (reference sequence). The CDR3, as DNA: TGCAGTGCAGCAGGGACAGGGAACACCGGGGATCTGTTTTTT. Translated, it gives CSAAGTGNTGDLFF.

The table lists this clonotype with a few counts. J is TRBJ1-5 and V is TRBV29-1, with D tentatively TRBD1 (5 bases). Trimming removed 4 bases from V and 5 bases from J, with 12 bases in between. The CDR3 is 13 residues long. Germline CDR1 and CDR2: SQVTM and ANQGSEA. The CDR3 DNA sequence: TGCAGCGTTGTTGCAGGAGGGGATCAGCCCCAGCATTTT. Residues: CSVVAGGDQPQHF.

This clonotype has a count of ten or more. The chain recombines TRBV7-2 with TRBJ2-5; TRBD1 agrees at 8 bases. V trimming: 1 base; J trimming: 5 bases; junction bases outside the gene matches: 6. Germline V gene data show CDR1 as SGHTA and CDR2 as FQGNSA. This CDR3 is built from 15 residues. The CDR3 protein is CASSLGAGGAETQYF. In DNA, the CDR3 is TGTGCCAGCAGCTTAGGGGCAGGGGGCGCGGAGACCCAGTACTTC. Full variable domain (missing parts from reference TRBV7-2 and TRBJ2-5): GAGVSQSPSNKVTEKGKDVELRCDPISGHTALYWYRQSLGQGLEFLIYFQGNSAPDKSGLPSDRFSAERTGGSVSTLTIQRTQQEDSAVYLCASSLGAGGAETQYFGPGTRLLVL.

This clonotype came up many times. The chain joins TRBV7-2 to TRBJ2-1; 7 nucleotides align to TRBD2. Germline values: CDR1 SGHTA, CDR2 FQGNSA. V dropped 5 bases and J dropped 9; count of bases not matched to a gene: 16. The CDR3 has 16 amino acids. CDR3 nucleotide sequence: TGTGCCAGCAGCCCCCAAGTCGCTAGCGGAACTCTTGAGCAGTTCTTC. Its translation is CASSPQVASGTLEQFF.

A few counts support this clonotype. The chain is built from TRBV7-9 and TRBJ1-1; D call uncertain. Trimming stripped 5 bases from V and 1 base from J, with 8 bases between. Germline CDR1 and CDR2: SEHNR and FQNEAQ (reference sequence). This CDR3 contains 13 residues. As DNA, the CDR3 is TGTGCCAGCAGCCTACCCCCGAACACTGAAGCTTTCTTT. As protein: CASSLPPNTEAFF.

The rearrangement joins TRBV20-1 to TRBJ2-1; D is possibly TRBD1 (8 bases). Looked up from germline, CDR1 is DFQATT and CDR2 is SNEGSKA (reference sequence). Trimming took off 3 bases at V and 7 bases at J, with 16 bases between the two ends. This CDR3 region has 14 residues. CDR3 protein: CSASNRGGRNEQFF. For the CDR3, the DNA is TGCAGTGCTAGCAACAGGGGGGGGCGAAATGAGCAGTTCTTC.

This sequence joins TRBV20-1 and TRBJ2-7, with 7 bases that match TRBD1. The J segment lost 0 bases and the V segment lost 8 bases, leaving 13 bases of the junction unmatched. The germline gives CDR1 DFQATT, CDR2 SNEGSKA (reference sequence). The CDR3 is 15 amino acids. The CDR3 reads CSSGVRGQSSYEQYF. CDR3 nucleotides: TGCAGTTCGGGCGTGAGGGGACAGAGCTCCTACGAGCAGTACTTC.

This clonotype was counted ten times or more. The CDR3 protein is CASSTAGTGGTYEQYF. The CDR3 nucleotides are TGTGCCAGCAGCACCGCCGGGACAGGGGGAACCTACGAGCAGTACTTC. The rearrangement links TRBV11-1 to TRBJ2-7, with 11 positions matching TRBD1. Trimming removed 5 bases from V and 2 bases from J; junction bases left unmatched: 8. This CDR3 contains 16 residues. Germline CDR1 SGHAT, CDR2 FQDESV (reference sequence).

This clonotype has just a few counts. V and J are TRBV5-1 and TRBJ1-1, with D unresolved. Trimming left V 0 bases short and J 2 bases short, with 11 bases between. Germline assignment: CDR1 SGHRS and CDR2 YFSETQ. This CDR3 contains 15 residues. The CDR3, as DNA: TGCGCCAGCAGCTTGGCATCTGCTCTAAACACTGAAGCTTTCTTT. This codes for CASSLASALNTEAFF.

This chain uses TRBV7-8 with TRBJ1-2, with D perhaps matching TRBD1 (6 bases). CDR3 length: 12 residues. Germline CDR1 SGHVS, CDR2 FQNEAQ. Deletions cut 8 bases from V and 4 bases from J, with 11 bases between. CDR3 bases: TGTGCCAGCGCCTCAGGGGTCTATGGCTACACCTTC. Translating gives CASASGVYGYTF. Filled out from reference TRBV7-8 and TRBJ1-2, the complete variable domain reads GAGVSQSPRYKVAKRGQDVALRCDPISGHVSLFWYQQALGQGPEFLTYFQNEAQLDKSGLPSDRFFAERPEGSVSTLKIQRTQQEDSAVYLCASASGVYGYTFGSGTRLTVV.

This clonotype has at least ten counts. The chain employs TRBV7-2 and TRBJ1-6; 9 bases fit TRBD1. This CDR3 has 15 residues. V was pared by 5 bases and J by 7 bases, with 6 bases of the junction left unmatched. Germline V gene lookup returns CDR1 SGHTA and CDR2 FQGNSA. The CDR3 is CASSGTGTGNSPLHF. The CDR3 DNA follows: TGTGCCAGCAGCGGAACCGGGACAGGGAATTCACCCCTCCACTTT.

This clonotype was observed many times. This sequence joins TRBV11-2 and TRBJ2-1; the D gene is possibly TRBD2 (6 bases). This CDR3 is built from 15 residues. The germline V and J ends were trimmed by 3 bases and 7 bases, with 16 bases remaining between them. CDR1 and CDR2 from the germline V gene are SGHAT and FQNNGV. This CDR3 reads CASSFRDSIWNEQFF. The CDR3 DNA sequence: TGTGCCAGCAGCTTCCGGGACTCCATTTGGAATGAGCAGTTCTTC.

This clonotype was found a few times. The chain joins TRBV6-1 to TRBJ2-2; D not certain. CDR1 MNHNS and CDR2 SASEGT come from the germline V gene. CDR3 length equals 13 residues. V lost 6 bases to trimming and J lost 1 base, with 6 bases between them. CDR3 protein: CASRPQNTGELFF. The CDR3 bases are TGTGCCAGCAGACCACAGAACACCGGGGAGCTGTTTTTT.

This clonotype appeared many times. The V and J genes are TRBV27 and TRBJ2-2; D not certain. Germline V gene data show CDR1 as MNHEY and CDR2 as SMNVEV (reference sequence). The CDR3 spans 12 residues. Trimming removed 3 bases at V and 4 bases at J, with 3 bases between. CDR3 amino acids: CASSFTTGELFF. The CDR3 nucleotides are TGTGCCAGCAGTTTCACCACCGGGGAGCTGTTTTTT.

The genes are TRBV4-1 and TRBJ2-1; 8 nucleotides agree with TRBD2. J was trimmed by 8 bases and V by 1 base; bases with no gene match: 7. Germline V gene sequence: CDR1 MGHRA, CDR2 YSYEKL. The CDR3 covers 15 residues. CDR3 coding DNA: TGCGCCAGCAGCCAAGGACGGGGGGGCCTCGATGAGCAGTTCTTC. It codes for CASSQGRGGLDEQFF.

On this clonotype: A junction end diverges from the germline sequence, so it may reflect a read error. The CDR3 here is CATSDPGQVYGYNF. The DNA for the CDR3 is TGTGCCACCAGTGATCCGGGACAGGTTTATGGCTACAACTTC. V gene TRBV24-1 combines with J gene TRBJ1-2, with 8 bases lining up with TRBD1. This CDR3 is built from 14 residues. CDR1 is KGHDR and CDR2 is SFDVKD in the germline V gene.

This sequence joins TRBV20-1 and TRBJ1-5; D unclear. From germline, CDR1 is DFQATT and CDR2 SNEGSKA (reference sequence). The ends were cut back, 5 bases at V and 5 bases at J, with 16 bases in the middle. There are 14 residues in the CDR3. DNA of the CDR3: TGCAGTGCTGTTCACAGAGTTAGTCATCAGCCCCAGCATTTT. Translated, it gives CSAVHRVSHQPQHF.